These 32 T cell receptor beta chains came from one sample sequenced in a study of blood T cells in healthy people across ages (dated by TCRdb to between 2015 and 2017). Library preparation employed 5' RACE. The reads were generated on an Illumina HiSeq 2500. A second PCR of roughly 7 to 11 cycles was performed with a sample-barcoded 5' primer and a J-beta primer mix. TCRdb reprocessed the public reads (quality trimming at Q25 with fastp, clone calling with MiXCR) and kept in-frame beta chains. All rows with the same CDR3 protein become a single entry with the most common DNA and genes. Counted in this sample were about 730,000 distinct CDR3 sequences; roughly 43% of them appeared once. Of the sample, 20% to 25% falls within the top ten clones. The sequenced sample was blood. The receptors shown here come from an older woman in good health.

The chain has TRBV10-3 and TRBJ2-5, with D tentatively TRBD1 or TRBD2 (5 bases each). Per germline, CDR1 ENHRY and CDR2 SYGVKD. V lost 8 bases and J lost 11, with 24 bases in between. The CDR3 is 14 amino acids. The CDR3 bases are TGTGCCATCGGGGTGAGGGGAATGGACAATGAGCAGTACTTC. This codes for CAIGVRGMDNEQYF.

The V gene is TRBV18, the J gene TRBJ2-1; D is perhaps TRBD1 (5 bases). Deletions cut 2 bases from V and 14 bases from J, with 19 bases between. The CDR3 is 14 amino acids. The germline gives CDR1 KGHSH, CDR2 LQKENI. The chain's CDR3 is CASSPGLFEQDKFF. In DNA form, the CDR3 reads TGTGCCAGCTCACCAGGCCTCTTCGAACAGGACAAGTTCTTC.

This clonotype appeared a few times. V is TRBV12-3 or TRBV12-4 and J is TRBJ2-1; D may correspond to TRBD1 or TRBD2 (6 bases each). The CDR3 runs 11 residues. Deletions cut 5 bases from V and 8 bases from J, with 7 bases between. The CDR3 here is CASSGGHEQFF. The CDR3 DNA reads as TGTGCCAGCAGTGGGGGGCATGAGCAGTTCTTC.

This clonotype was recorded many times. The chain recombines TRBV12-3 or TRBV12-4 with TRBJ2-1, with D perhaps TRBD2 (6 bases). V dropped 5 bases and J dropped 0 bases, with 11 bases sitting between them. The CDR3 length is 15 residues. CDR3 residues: CASSARGISYNEQFF. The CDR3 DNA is TGTGCCAGCAGTGCCCGGGGGATCTCCTACAATGAGCAGTTCTTC.

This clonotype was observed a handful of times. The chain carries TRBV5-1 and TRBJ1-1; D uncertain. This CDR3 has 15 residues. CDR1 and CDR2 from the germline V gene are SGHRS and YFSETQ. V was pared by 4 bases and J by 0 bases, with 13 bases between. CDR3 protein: CASSQQSEVNTEAFF. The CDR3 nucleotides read TGCGCCAGCAGCCAGCAGTCAGAAGTGAACACTGAAGCTTTCTTT.

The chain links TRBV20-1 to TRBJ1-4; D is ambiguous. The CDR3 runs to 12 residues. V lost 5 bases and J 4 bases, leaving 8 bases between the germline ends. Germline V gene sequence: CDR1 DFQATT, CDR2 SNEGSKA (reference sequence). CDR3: CSAQDLNEKLFF. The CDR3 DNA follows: TGCAGTGCTCAGGATCTTAATGAAAAACTGTTTTTT.

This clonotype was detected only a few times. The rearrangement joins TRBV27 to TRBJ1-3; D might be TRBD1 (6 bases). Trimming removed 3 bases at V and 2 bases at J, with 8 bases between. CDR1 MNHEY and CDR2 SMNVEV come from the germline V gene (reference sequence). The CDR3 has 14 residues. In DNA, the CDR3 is TGTGCCAGCAGTTTGGGGGGCACTGGAAACACCATATATTTT. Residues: CASSLGGTGNTIYF.

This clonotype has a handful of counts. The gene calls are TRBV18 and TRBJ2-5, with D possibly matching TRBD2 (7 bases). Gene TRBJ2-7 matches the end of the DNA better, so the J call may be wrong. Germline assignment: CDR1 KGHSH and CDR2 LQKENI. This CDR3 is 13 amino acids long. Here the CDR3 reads CASSAPGEGEQYF. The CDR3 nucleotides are TGTGCCAGCTCAGCTCCAGGGGAGGGCGAGCAGTACTTC.

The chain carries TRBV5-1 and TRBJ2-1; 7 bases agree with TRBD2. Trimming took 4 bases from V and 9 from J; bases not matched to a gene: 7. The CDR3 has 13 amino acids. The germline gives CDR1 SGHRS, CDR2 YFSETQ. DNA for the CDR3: TGCGCCAGCAGCCGGGTCGGGGGGAGTGAGCAGTTCTTC. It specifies CASSRVGGSEQFF.

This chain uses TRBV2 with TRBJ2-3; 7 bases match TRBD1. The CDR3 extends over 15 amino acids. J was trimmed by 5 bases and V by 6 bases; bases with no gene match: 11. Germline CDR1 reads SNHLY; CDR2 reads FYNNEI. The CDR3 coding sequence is TGTGCCAGCAGCCTCAGGGGGACGGCGGGAGATACGCAGTATTTT. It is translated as CASSLRGTAGDTQYF.

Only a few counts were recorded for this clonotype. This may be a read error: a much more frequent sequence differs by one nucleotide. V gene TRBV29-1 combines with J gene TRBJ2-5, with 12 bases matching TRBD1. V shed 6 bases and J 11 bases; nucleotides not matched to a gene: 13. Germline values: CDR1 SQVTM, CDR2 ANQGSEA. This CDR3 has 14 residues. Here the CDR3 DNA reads TGCAGCGTGCCGGGACAGGGGGCTGGCAATGAGCAGTACTTC. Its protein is CSVPGQGAGNEQYF.

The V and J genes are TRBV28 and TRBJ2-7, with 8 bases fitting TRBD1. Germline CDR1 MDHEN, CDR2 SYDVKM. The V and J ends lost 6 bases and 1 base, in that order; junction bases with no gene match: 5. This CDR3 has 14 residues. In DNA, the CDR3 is TGTGCCAGCAGGGTCCAGGGGGCATCCTACGAGCAGTACTTC. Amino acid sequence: CASRVQGASYEQYF.

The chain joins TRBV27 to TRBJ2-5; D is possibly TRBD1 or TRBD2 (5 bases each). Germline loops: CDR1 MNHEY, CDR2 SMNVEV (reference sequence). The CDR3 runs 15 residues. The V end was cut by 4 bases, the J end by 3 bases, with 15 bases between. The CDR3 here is CASSYDRDGKETQYF. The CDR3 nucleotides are TGTGCCAGCAGTTACGACCGGGACGGAAAAGAGACCCAGTACTTC.

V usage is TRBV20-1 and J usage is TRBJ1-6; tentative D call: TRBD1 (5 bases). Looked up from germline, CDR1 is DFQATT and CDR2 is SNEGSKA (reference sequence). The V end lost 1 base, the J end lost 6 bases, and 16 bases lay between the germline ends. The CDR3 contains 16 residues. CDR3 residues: CSARVGVGGFNSPLHF. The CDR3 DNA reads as TGCAGTGCTAGAGTGGGCGTCGGGGGTTTTAATTCACCCCTCCACTTT.

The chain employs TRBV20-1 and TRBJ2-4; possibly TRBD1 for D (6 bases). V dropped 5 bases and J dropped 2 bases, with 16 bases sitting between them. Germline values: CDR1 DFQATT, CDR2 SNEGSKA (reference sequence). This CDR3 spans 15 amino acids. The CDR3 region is CSADRGTTPKNIQYF. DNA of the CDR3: TGCAGTGCTGATCGAGGGACAACACCCAAAAACATTCAGTACTTC.

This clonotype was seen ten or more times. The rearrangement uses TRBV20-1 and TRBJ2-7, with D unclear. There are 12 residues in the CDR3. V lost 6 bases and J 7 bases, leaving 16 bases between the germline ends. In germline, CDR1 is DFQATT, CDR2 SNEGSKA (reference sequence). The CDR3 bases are TGCAGTGCCGTCGCCGGTGGGAAGGAGCAGTACTTC. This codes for CSAVAGGKEQYF.

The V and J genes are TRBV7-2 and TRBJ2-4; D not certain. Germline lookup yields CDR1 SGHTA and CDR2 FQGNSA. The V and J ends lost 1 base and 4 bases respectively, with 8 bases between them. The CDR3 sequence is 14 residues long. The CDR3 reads CASSLGHLKNIQYF. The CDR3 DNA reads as TGTGCCAGCAGCTTAGGACATCTAAAAAACATTCAGTACTTC.

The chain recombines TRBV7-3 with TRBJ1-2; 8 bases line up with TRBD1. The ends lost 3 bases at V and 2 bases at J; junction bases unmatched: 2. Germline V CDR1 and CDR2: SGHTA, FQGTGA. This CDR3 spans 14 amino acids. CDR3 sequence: CASSLTGDNYGYTF. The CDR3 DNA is TGTGCCAGCAGCTTGACAGGGGACAACTATGGCTACACCTTC.

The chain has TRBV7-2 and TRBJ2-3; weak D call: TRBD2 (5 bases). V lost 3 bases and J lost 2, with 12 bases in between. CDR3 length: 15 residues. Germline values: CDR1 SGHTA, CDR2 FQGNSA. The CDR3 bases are TGTGCCAGCAGCTTGAATAGCGCCTACACAGATACGCAGTATTTT. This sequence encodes CASSLNSAYTDTQYF.

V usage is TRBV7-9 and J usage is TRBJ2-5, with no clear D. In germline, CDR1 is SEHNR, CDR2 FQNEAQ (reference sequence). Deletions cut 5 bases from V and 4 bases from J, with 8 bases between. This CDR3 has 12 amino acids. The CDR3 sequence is CASSNRPETQYF. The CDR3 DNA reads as TGTGCCAGCAGCAACCGACCAGAGACCCAGTACTTC.

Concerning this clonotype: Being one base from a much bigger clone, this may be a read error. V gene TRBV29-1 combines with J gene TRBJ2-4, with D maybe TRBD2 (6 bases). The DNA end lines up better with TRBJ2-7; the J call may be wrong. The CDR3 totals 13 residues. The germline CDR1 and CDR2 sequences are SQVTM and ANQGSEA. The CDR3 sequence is CSVAGTGDYEQYF. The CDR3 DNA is TGCAGCGTTGCGGGGACTGGCGACTACGAGCAGTACTTC.

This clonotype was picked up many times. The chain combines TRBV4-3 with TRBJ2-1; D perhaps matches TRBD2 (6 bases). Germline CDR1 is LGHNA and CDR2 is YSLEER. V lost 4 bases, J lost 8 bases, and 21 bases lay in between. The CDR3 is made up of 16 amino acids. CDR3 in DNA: TGCGCCAGCAGCCGGGGGGATAGCGGAAGGGGCTATGAGCAGTTCTTC. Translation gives CASSRGDSGRGYEQFF.

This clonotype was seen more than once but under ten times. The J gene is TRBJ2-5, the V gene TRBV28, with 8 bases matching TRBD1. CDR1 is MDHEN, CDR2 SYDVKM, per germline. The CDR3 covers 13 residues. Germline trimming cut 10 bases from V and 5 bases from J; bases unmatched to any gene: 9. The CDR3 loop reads CATNQGARETQYF. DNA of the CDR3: TGTGCCACCAATCAGGGGGCGCGGGAGACCCAGTACTTC.

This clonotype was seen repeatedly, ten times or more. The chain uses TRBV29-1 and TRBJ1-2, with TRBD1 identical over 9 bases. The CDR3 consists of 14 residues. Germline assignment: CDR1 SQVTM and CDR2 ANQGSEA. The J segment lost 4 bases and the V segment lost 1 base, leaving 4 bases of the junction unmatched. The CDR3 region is CSVEARQGGYGYTF. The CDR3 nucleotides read TGCAGCGTTGAAGCCCGACAGGGGGGCTATGGCTACACCTTC. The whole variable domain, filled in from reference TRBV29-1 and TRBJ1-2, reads SAVISQKPSRDICQRGTSLTIQCQVDSQVTMMFWYRQQPGQSLTLIATANQGSEATYESGFVIDKFPISRPNLTFSTLTVSNMSPEDSSIYLCSVEARQGGYGYTFGSGTRLTVV.

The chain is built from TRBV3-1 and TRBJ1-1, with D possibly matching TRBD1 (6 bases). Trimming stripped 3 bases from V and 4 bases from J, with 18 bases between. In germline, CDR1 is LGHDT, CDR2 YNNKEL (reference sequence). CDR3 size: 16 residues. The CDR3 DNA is TGTGCCAGCAGCCATATTGATAAAAAGGGGGGCACTGAAGCTTTCTTT. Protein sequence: CASSHIDKKGGTEAFF.

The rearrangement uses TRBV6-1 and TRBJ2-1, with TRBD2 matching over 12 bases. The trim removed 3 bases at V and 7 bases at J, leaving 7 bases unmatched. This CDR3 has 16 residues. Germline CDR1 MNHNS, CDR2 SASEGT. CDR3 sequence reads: CASSDLAGGYNNEQFF. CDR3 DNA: TGTGCCAGCAGTGATCTAGCGGGAGGGTATAATAATGAGCAGTTCTTC.

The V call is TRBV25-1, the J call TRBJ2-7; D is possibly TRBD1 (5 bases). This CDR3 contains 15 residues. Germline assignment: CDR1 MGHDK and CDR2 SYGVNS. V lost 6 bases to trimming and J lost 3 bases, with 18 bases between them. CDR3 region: CASSPGSTTSYEQYF. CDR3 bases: TGTGCCAGCAGCCCAGGGTCCACCACAAGCTACGAGCAGTACTTC.

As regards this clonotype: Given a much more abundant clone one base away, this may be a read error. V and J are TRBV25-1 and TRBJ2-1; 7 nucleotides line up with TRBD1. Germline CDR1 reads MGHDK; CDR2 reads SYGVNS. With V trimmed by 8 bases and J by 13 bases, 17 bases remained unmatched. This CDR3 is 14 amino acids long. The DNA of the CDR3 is TGTGCCAGCCTCTCGACAGGGTACAAAGAGACCCAGTTCTTC. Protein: CASLSTGYKETQFF.

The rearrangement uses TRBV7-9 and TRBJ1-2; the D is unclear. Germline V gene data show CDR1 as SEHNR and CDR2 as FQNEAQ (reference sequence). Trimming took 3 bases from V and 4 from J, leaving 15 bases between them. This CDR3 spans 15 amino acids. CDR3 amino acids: CASSFRLGELYGYTF. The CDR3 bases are TGTGCCAGCAGCTTTAGGCTCGGTGAGCTCTATGGCTACACCTTC.

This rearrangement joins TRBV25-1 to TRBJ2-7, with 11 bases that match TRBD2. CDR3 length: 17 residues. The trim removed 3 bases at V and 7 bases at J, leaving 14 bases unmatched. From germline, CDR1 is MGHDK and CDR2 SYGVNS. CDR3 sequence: CASSDLVLAGARNEQYF. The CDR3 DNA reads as TGTGCCAGCAGTGATCTGGTACTAGCGGGAGCGCGTAATGAGCAGTACTTC.

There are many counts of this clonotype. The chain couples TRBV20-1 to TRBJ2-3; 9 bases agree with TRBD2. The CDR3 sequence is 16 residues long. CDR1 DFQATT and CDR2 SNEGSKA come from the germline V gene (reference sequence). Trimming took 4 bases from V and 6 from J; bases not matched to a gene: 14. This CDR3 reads CSAMRLGGGASDTQYF. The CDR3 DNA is TGCAGTGCTATGCGACTAGGCGGGGGGGCCTCCGATACGCAGTATTTT.

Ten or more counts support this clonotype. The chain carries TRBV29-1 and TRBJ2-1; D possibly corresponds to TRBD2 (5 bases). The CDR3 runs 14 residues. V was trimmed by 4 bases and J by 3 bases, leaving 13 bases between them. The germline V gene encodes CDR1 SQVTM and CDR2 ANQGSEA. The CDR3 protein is CSVVGGFSYNEQFF. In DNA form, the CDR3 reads TGCAGCGTTGTTGGAGGATTCAGCTACAATGAGCAGTTCTTC.